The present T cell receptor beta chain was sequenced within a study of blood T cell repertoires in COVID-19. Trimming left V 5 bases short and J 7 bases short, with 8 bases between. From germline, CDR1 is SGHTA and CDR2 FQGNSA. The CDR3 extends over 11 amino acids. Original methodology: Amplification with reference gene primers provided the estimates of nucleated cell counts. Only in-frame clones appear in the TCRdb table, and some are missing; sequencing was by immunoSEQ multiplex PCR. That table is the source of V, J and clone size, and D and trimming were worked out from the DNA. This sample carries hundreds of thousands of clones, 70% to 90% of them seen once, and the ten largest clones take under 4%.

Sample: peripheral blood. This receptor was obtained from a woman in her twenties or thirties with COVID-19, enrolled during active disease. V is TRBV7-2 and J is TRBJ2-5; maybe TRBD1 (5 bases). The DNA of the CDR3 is TGTGCCAGCAGCCCCCAGGGGACCCAGTACTTC. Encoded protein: CASSPQGTQYF.